This T cell receptor beta chain was identified in a study of T cells in Graves' hyperthyroidism and ophthalmopathy. Study observations and caveats: Most clonotypes that expanded in the thyroid above 0.001 also showed up in blood.

The CDR3 regions of TCR beta were amplified from RNA transcripts. Initially, a first-round RT-PCR of the TCR CDR3 employed the HTBI primer set. TCRdb analysed the multiplex PCR reads with MiXCR anew, one entry per CDR3 protein. The table shows about 600,000 distinct CDR3 sequences, with 13% to 15% occurring only once. In making diagnoses, clinical symptoms, serum thyroxine and TRAb, thyroid ultrasound and orbital computed tomography were all used. This clonotype was picked up many times. Its antigen is not identified. This CDR3 has 16 amino acids. Germline CDR1 and CDR2: KGHSH and LQKENI. Trimming cost V 3 bases and J 2 bases, with 17 bases left between them.

The rearrangement links TRBV18 to TRBJ2-7; D may correspond to TRBD1 or TRBD2 (5 bases each). The sequenced sample was blood. This receptor was obtained from a woman aged 45-65 years with Graves' ophthalmopathy. CDR3 residues: CASSPAGSLRTYEQYF. The CDR3 DNA reads TGTGCCAGCTCACCGGCAGGGAGTTTAAGAACCTACGAGCAGTACTTC.